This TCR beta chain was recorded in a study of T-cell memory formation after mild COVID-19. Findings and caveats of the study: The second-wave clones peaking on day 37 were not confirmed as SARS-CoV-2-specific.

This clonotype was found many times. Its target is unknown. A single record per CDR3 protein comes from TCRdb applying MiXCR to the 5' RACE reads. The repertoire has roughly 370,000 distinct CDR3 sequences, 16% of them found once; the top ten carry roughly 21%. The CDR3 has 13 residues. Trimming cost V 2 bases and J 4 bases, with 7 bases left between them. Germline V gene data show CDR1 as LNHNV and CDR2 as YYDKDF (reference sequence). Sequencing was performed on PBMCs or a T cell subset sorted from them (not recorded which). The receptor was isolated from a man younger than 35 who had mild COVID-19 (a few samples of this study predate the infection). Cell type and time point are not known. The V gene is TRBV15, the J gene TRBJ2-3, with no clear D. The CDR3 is CATSRPPPDTQYF. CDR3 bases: TGTGCCACCAGCAGACCCCCTCCAGATACGCAGTATTTT.